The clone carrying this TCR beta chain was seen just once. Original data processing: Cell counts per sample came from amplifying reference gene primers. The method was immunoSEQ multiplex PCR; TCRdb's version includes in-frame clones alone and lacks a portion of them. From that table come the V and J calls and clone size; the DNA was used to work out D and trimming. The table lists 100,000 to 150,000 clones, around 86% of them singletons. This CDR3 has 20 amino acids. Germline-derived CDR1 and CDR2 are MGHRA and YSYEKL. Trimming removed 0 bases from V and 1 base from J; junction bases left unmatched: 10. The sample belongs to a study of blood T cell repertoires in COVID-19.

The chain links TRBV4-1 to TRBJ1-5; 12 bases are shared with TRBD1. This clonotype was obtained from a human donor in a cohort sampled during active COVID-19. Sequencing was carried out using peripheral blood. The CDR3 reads CASSQDPGTGGFMSNQPQHF. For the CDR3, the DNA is TGCGCCAGCAGCCAAGACCCCGGGACAGGGGGCTTTATGAGCAATCAGCCCCAGCATTTT.